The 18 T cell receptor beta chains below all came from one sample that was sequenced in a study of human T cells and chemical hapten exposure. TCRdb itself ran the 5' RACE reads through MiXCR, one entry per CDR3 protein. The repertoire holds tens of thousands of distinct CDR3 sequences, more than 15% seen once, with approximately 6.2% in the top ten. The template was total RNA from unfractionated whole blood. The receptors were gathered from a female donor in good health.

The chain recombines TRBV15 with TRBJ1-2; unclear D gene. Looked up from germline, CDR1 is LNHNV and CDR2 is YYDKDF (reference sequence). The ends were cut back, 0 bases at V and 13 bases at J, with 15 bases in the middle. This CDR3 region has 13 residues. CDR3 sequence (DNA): TGTGCCACCAGCAGAGAGAACGTCGGATTTCGCACCTTC. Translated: CATSRENVGFRTF.

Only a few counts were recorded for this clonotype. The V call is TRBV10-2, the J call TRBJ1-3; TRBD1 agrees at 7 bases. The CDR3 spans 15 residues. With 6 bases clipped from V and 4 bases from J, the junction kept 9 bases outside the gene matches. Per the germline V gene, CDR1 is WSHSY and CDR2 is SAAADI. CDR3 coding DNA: TGCGCCAGCAGCAGACAGGGAACGGGCGGAAACACCATATATTTT. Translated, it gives CASSRQGTGGNTIYF.

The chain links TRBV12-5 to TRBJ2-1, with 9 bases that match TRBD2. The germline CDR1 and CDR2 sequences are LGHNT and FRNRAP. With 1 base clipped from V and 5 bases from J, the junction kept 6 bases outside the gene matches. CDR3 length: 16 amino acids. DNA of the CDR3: TGTGCTAGTGGTTTGGGTACTAGCGGGCTACACAATGAGCAGTTCTTC. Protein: CASGLGTSGLHNEQFF.

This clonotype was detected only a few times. CDR3 nucleotide sequence: TGTGCCAGCAGTAGAGTGGGGAATAATTCACCCCTCCACTTT. Encoded protein: CASSRVGNNSPLHF. The V gene is TRBV25-1, the J gene TRBJ1-6; D gene ambiguous. Trimming shortened V by 5 bases and J by 5 bases, and 10 bases separated the two germline ends. CDR1 and CDR2 from the germline V gene are MGHDK and SYGVNS. CDR3 size: 14 residues.

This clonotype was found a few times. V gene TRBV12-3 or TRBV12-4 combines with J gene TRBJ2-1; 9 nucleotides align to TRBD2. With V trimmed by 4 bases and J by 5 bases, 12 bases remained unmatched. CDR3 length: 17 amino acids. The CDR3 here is CASSSLSAGGPNNEQFF. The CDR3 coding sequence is TGTGCCAGCAGTTCATTGTCGGCGGGAGGGCCGAACAATGAGCAGTTCTTC.

CDR3 region: CASRNLGGTEAFF. For the CDR3, the DNA is TGCGCCAGCAGGAATTTGGGAGGGACTGAAGCTTTCTTT. The chain carries TRBV10-2 and TRBJ1-1, with D uncertain. The germline V and J ends were trimmed by 6 bases and 5 bases, with 13 bases remaining between them. CDR3 size: 13 residues. CDR1 is WSHSY and CDR2 is SAAADI in the germline V gene.

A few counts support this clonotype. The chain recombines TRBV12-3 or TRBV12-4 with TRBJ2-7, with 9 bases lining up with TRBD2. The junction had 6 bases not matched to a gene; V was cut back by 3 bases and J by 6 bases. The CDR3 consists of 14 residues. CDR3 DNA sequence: TGTGCCAGCAGTTTTAGCGGGAGCCCTACCGAGCAGTACTTC. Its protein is CASSFSGSPTEQYF.

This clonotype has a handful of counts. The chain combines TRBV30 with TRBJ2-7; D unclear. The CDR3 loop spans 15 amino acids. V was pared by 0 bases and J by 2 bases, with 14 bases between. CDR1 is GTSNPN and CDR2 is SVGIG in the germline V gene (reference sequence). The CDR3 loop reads CAWSVGFGSTYEQYF. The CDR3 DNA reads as TGTGCCTGGAGTGTAGGTTTCGGCAGCACCTACGAGCAGTACTTC.

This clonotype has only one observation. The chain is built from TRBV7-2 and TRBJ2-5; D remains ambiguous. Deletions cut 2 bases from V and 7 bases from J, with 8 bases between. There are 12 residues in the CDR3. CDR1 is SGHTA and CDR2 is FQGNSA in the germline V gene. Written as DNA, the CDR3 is TGTGCCAGCAGCTTACTTACCGTGACCCAGTACTTC. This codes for CASSLLTVTQYF.

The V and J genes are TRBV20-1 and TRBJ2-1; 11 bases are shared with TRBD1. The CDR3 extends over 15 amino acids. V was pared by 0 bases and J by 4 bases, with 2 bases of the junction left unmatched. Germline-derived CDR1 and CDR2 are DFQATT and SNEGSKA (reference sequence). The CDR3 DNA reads TGCAGTGCTAGAGATGGGACAGGGGGTTACAATGAGCAGTTCTTC. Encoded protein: CSARDGTGGYNEQFF.

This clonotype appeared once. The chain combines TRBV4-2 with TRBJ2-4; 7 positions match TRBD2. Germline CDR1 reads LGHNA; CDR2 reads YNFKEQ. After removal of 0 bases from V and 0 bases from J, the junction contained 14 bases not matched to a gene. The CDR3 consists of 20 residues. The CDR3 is CASSQEGSGRGDLAKNIQYF. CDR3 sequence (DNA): TGTGCCAGCAGCCAAGAGGGTAGCGGGCGAGGGGACTTAGCCAAAAACATTCAGTACTTC.

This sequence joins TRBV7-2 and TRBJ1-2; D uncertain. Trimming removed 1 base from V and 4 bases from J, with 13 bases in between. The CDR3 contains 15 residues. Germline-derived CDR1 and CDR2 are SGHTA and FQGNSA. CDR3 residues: CASSLVGGSRYGYTF. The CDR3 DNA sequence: TGTGCCAGCAGCTTAGTTGGAGGGTCCCGCTATGGCTACACCTTC.

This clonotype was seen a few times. As DNA, the CDR3 is TGTGCCAGCAGCTTAGGGGAAGGGGATGGCTACACCTTC. This translates into CASSLGEGDGYTF. This rearrangement joins TRBV7-8 to TRBJ1-2, with D possibly being TRBD1 (5 bases). Germline V lookup: CDR1 SGHVS, CDR2 FQNEAQ. Trimming pared 1 base from V and 6 bases from J, leaving 9 bases between. The CDR3 spans 13 residues.

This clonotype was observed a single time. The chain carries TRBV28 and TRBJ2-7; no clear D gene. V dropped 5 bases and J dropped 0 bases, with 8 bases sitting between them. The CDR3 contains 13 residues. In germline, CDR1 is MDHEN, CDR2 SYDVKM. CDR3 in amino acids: CASSVIASYEQYF. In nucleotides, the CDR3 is TGTGCCAGCAGTGTGATAGCCTCCTACGAGCAGTACTTC.

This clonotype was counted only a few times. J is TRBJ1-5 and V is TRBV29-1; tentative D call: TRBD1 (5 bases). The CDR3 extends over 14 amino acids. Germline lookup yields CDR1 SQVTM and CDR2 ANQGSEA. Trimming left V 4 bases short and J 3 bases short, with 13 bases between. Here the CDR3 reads CSVASGDLNQPQHF. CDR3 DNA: TGCAGCGTTGCTTCCGGGGACCTCAATCAGCCCCAGCATTTT.

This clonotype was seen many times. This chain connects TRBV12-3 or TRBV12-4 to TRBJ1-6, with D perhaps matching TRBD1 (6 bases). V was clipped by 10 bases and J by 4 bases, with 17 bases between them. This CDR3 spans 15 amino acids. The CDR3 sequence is CAIPSGQSYNSPLHF. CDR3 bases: TGTGCCATACCCTCCGGACAGAGTTATAATTCACCCCTCCACTTT.

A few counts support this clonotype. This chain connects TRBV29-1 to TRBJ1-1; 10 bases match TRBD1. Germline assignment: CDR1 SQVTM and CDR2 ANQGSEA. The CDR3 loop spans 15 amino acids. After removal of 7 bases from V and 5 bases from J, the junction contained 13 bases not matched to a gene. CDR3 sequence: CSAEETGGRGTEAFF. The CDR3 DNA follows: TGCAGCGCGGAAGAGACAGGGGGCCGAGGGACTGAAGCTTTCTTT.

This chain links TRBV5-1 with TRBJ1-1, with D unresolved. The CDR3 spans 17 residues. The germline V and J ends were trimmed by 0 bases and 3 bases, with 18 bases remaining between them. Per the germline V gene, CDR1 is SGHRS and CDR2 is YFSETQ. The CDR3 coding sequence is TGCGCCAGCAGCTTGGAGGGCGGAGTAGCCCCGGACACTGAAGCTTTCTTT. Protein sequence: CASSLEGGVAPDTEAFF.